This T cell receptor beta chain comes out of a study of blood T cell repertoires in COVID-19. Germline CDR1 is SGHRS and CDR2 is YFSETQ. The CDR3 length is 13 residues. Trimming took 3 bases from V and 1 from J, leaving 7 bases between them. Method: immunoSEQ multiplex PCR; TCRdb's copy keeps in-frame clones and lacks some. Of 150,000 to 200,000 clones listed, about 80% are singletons. This sequence originates from a human donor with acute or convalescent COVID-19. The donor label of this sample is uncertain. V usage is TRBV5-1 and J usage is TRBJ1-1; a possible D gene is TRBD1 (5 bases). The material sequenced was peripheral blood. This CDR3 reads CASSWGRNTEAFF. CDR3 nucleotide sequence: TGCGCCAGCAGCTGGGGCCGGAACACTGAAGCTTTCTTT.